This TCR beta chain appears in the sequencing data of a study of Graves' ophthalmopathy and Graves' hyperthyroidism. About the research overall: Samples of peripheral blood were obtained at initial diagnosis, prior to treatment of any kind.

Amplifying from RNA transcripts, the study obtained TCR beta CDR3 regions. An initial RT-PCR round employing HTBI primers preceded a second-round multiplex PCR. TCRdb itself ran the multiplex PCR reads through MiXCR, one entry per CDR3 protein. The sample records 200,000 to 250,000 distinct CDR3 sequences, about 47% being singletons. Study-wide findings and caveats: In separating ophthalmopathy from stable hyperthyroidism, a 13-signature model achieved nearly 90% sensitivity and around 80% specificity. Most expanded thyroid clonotypes above 0.001 frequency also appeared in blood.

The CDR3 has 14 residues. Germline CDR1 is SGHKS and CDR2 is YYEKEE (reference sequence). Deletions cut 3 bases from V and 5 bases from J, with 15 bases between. Concerning this clonotype: Its specificity is not known.

The clonotype originates from an adult man with Graves' ophthalmopathy. The rearrangement uses TRBV5-5 and TRBJ2-7; D is perhaps TRBD1 or TRBD2 (5 bases each). Sequenced material: peripheral blood. The CDR3 sequence is CASSSGPPWDEQYF. The DNA of the CDR3 is TGTGCCAGCAGCTCGGGACCCCCATGGGACGAGCAGTACTTC.